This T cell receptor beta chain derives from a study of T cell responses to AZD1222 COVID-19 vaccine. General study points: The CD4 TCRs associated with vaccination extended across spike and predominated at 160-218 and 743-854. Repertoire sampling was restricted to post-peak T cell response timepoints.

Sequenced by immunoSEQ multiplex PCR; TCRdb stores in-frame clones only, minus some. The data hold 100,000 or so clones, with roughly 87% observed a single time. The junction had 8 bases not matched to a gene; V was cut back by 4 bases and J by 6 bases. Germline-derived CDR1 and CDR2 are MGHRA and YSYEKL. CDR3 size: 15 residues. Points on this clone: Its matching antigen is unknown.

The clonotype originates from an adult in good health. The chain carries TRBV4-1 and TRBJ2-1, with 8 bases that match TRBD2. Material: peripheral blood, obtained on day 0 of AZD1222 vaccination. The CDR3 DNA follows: TGCGCCAGCAGCCTAGCGGGGCTTAAAACCAATGAGCAGTTCTTC. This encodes CASSLAGLKTNEQFF.